Below, 28 T cell receptor beta chains from the same sample are listed, as sequenced in a study of cytomegalovirus exposure and HLA in healthy donors. The method was immunoSEQ multiplex PCR; TCRdb's version includes in-frame clones alone and lacks a portion of them. The sample gives a few hundred thousand clones, more than 75% of which show up once; 0.92% is in the top ten. The sequenced sample consisted of PBMCs. These receptors were obtained from a woman younger than 35 in good health and CMV-seronegative.

The rearrangement joins TRBV5-1 to TRBJ2-7; TRBD2 is a possible D gene (6 bases). This CDR3 region has 14 residues. The germline gives CDR1 SGHRS, CDR2 YFSETQ. V lost 4 bases to trimming and J lost 3 bases, with 14 bases between them. CDR3 protein: CASSPGRLIYEQYF. CDR3 DNA: TGCGCCAGCAGCCCGGGGAGGCTGATCTACGAGCAGTACTTC.

This chain connects TRBV4-3 to TRBJ2-5, with D possibly TRBD1 on 6 matching bases. The germline V gene encodes CDR1 LGHNA and CDR2 YSLEER. This CDR3 has 16 amino acids. V lost 2 bases and J 5 bases, leaving 18 bases between the germline ends. The CDR3 DNA sequence: TGCGCCAGCAGCCAAACCACCCCTCAGGGGCGGGAGACCCAGTACTTC. Encoded protein: CASSQTTPQGRETQYF.

The CDR3 sequence is CSANSSDTQYF. The CDR3 nucleotides read TGCAGTGCTAATAGCTCAGATACGCAGTATTTT. The chain links TRBV20-1 to TRBJ2-3, with D unresolved. Per germline, CDR1 DFQATT and CDR2 SNEGSKA (reference sequence). V was clipped by 4 bases and J by 4 bases, with 6 bases between them. This CDR3 has 11 amino acids.

This clone was observed once. The gene calls are TRBV6-6 and TRBJ2-1, with TRBD1 identical over 9 bases. CDR1 is MNHNY, CDR2 SVGAGI, per germline (reference sequence). This CDR3 is 15 amino acids long. J was trimmed by 2 bases and V by 7 bases; bases with no gene match: 6. CDR3 sequence: CASIPRDRAYNEQFF. The CDR3 DNA sequence: TGTGCCAGCATTCCCCGGGACAGGGCCTACAATGAGCAGTTCTTC.

The V and J genes are TRBV28 and TRBJ2-5, with 8 bases that match TRBD2. This CDR3 is 13 amino acids long. Germline V gives CDR1 MDHEN, CDR2 SYDVKM. Trimming cost V 5 bases and J 1 base; bases outside gene matches: 0. The CDR3 here is CASSSGGQETQYF. CDR3 nucleotides: TGTGCCAGCAGTAGCGGGGGCCAAGAGACCCAGTACTTC. The variable domain in full, completed from reference TRBV28 and TRBJ2-5, reads DVKVTQSSRYLVKRTGEKVFLECVQDMDHENMFWYRQDPGLGLRLIYFSYDVKMKEKGDIPEGYSVSREKKERFSLILESASTNQTSMYLCASSSGGQETQYFGPGTRLLVL.

This chain links TRBV6-5 with TRBJ2-7; 7 positions agree with TRBD1. The CDR3 is made up of 15 amino acids. Germline V gives CDR1 MNHEY, CDR2 SVGAGI. V dropped 7 bases and J dropped 4; count of bases not matched to a gene: 13. This CDR3 reads CASIPAQGRSYEQYF. The DNA of the CDR3 is TGTGCCAGCATCCCGGCACAGGGGCGCTCATACGAGCAGTACTTC.

This clone turned up a few times. The CDR3 region has the DNA TGTGCCAGCATACCCAGCGGGAGGATGGACGAGCAGTACTTC. Amino acids: CASIPSGRMDEQYF. The chain combines TRBV28 with TRBJ2-7, with 9 bases identical to TRBD2. The CDR3 spans 14 residues. After removal of 7 bases from V and 5 bases from J, the junction contained 9 bases not matched to a gene. Germline V lookup: CDR1 MDHEN, CDR2 SYDVKM.

The CDR3 region is CASSVATGGGYEQYF. The CDR3 bases are TGTGCCAGCAGCGTAGCAACAGGGGGGGGATACGAGCAGTACTTC. The rearrangement joins TRBV9 to TRBJ2-7; TRBD1 might be the D (8 bases). CDR3 length equals 15 residues. V lost 0 bases and J 4 bases, leaving 14 bases between the germline ends. Germline V gene sequence: CDR1 SGDLS, CDR2 YYNGEE.

V is TRBV28 and J is TRBJ2-7; TRBD2 matches at 10 bases. In germline, CDR1 is MDHEN, CDR2 SYDVKM. The CDR3 sequence is 17 residues long. V lost 5 bases, J lost 5 bases, and 15 bases stayed unmatched. The DNA for the CDR3 is TGTGCCAGCAGTGTCGGACTAGCGGAAGTAAATGATCACGAGCAGTACTTC. It translates to CASSVGLAEVNDHEQYF.

Only a few counts were recorded for this clone. CDR3 sequence reads: CSARQSYEQYF. The CDR3 bases are TGCAGTGCTAGACAGTCCTACGAGCAGTACTTC. The chain is built from TRBV20-1 and TRBJ2-7; no firm D call. Trimming took 2 bases from V and 1 from J, leaving 3 bases between them. The CDR3 sequence is 11 residues long. The germline V gene has CDR1 DFQATT and CDR2 SNEGSKA (reference sequence).

This clone has only one observation. J is TRBJ1-4 and V is TRBV7-2; no definite D call. This CDR3 is built from 15 residues. Germline values: CDR1 SGHTA, CDR2 FQGNSA. The V end was cut by 2 bases, the J end by 4 bases, with 11 bases between. The DNA of the CDR3 is TGTGCCAGCAGCTTAACTCGACGGGATAATGAAAAACTGTTTTTT. It encodes CASSLTRRDNEKLFF.

The chain combines TRBV6-5 with TRBJ2-7, with 8 bases that match TRBD2. Germline values: CDR1 MNHEY, CDR2 SVGAGI. With V trimmed by 5 bases and J by 2 bases, 8 bases remained unmatched. This CDR3 has 15 amino acids. The CDR3 coding sequence is TGTGCCAGCAGTCAACCTTTAGCGGGACCCTACGAGCAGTACTTC. This codes for CASSQPLAGPYEQYF.

The V and J genes are TRBV4-1 and TRBJ2-3, with D perhaps TRBD2 (5 bases). The germline V and J ends were trimmed by 0 bases and 4 bases, with 11 bases remaining between them. CDR3 size: 15 residues. Germline lookup yields CDR1 MGHRA and CDR2 YSYEKL. CDR3 sequence: CASSQDGIRADTQYF. The CDR3 nucleotides are TGCGCCAGCAGCCAAGACGGGATTAGGGCAGATACGCAGTATTTT.

V gene TRBV6-4 combines with J gene TRBJ2-1; 8 nucleotides match TRBD1. Germline CDR1 MRHNA, CDR2 SNTAGT. The CDR3 loop spans 17 amino acids. The ends lost 3 bases at V and 7 bases at J; junction bases unmatched: 14. CDR3 DNA sequence: TGTGCCAGCAGTGAGGGCCGGGCGGGACAGGCGGGTAATGAGCAGTTCTTC. This translates into CASSEGRAGQAGNEQFF.

The chain links TRBV5-1 to TRBJ1-1, with 7 bases matching TRBD1. CDR1 is SGHRS and CDR2 is YFSETQ in the germline V gene. The junction had 5 bases not matched to a gene; V was cut back by 3 bases and J by 0 bases. The length of the CDR3 is 15 residues. In DNA, the CDR3 is TGCGCCAGCAGCTGGGGGGACAGAATGAACACTGAAGCTTTCTTT. Translation gives CASSWGDRMNTEAFF.

The V gene is TRBV29-1, the J gene TRBJ2-7; a possible D gene is TRBD2 (5 bases). This CDR3 comprises 11 residues. V was pared by 7 bases and J by 7 bases, with 14 bases between. Germline V gene data show CDR1 as SQVTM and CDR2 as ANQGSEA. CDR3 DNA: TGCAGCGCCCTCAGGACGGGAGAGCAGTACTTC. As protein: CSALRTGEQYF.

The rearrangement joins TRBV10-1 to TRBJ2-1, with D perhaps TRBD2 (5 bases). Germline V gene lookup returns CDR1 WNHNN and CDR2 SYGVQD (reference sequence). V lost 3 bases, J lost 8 bases, and 26 bases lay in between. The CDR3 has 18 amino acids. CDR3 in amino acids: CASSDSQDGITSYHEQFF. The CDR3 DNA is TGCGCCAGCAGTGATTCCCAGGACGGGATAACTAGTTATCATGAGCAGTTCTTC.

This chain uses TRBV30 with TRBJ2-7; unclear D gene. The V gene's germline CDR1 is GTSNPN and CDR2 SVGIG (reference sequence). The CDR3 sequence is 12 residues long. The V gene lost 7 bases and the J gene lost 2 bases, with 12 bases spanning the gap. The CDR3 DNA follows: TGTGCCTACCAGTCTGGAGCCTACGAGCAGTACTTC. It encodes CAYQSGAYEQYF.

This clone was picked up one time. The genes are TRBV25-1 and TRBJ2-2, with 10 positions matching TRBD1. Germline V gene lookup returns CDR1 MGHDK and CDR2 SYGVNS. This CDR3 is built from 16 residues. The ends lost 8 bases at V and 6 bases at J; junction bases unmatched: 12. The CDR3 here is CASGDRQGARAGELFF. CDR3 nucleotide sequence: TGTGCCAGCGGCGACAGACAGGGGGCGAGGGCCGGGGAGCTGTTTTTT.

V usage is TRBV28 and J usage is TRBJ1-1; 8 positions agree with TRBD1. Trimming cost V 6 bases and J 4 bases; bases outside gene matches: 10. The V gene's germline CDR1 is MDHEN and CDR2 SYDVKM. There are 15 residues in the CDR3. CDR3 sequence reads: CASSPLDRDGTEAFF. CDR3 sequence (DNA): TGTGCCAGCAGCCCACTGGACAGGGATGGCACTGAAGCTTTCTTT.

Worth noting for this clone: The same CDR3 arises from other DNA sequences in this sample as well. The chain combines TRBV27 with TRBJ2-7; D is unresolved. V was pared by 2 bases and J by 1 base, with 6 bases between. CDR3 length: 13 residues. Germline V gives CDR1 MNHEY, CDR2 SMNVEV (reference sequence). The DNA for the CDR3 is TGTGCCAGCAGTTTAACGCGATCCTACGAGCAGTACTTC. Encoded protein: CASSLTRSYEQYF.

A remark on this clone: Other nucleotide sequences from this sample produce the same CDR3. The chain carries TRBV6-5 and TRBJ1-5; 7 bases map to TRBD1. Looked up from germline, CDR1 is MNHEY and CDR2 is SVGAGI. J lost 7 bases, V lost 0 bases, and 3 bases had no gene match. The CDR3 is made up of 14 amino acids. The DNA of the CDR3 is TGTGCCAGCAGTTACTCAGGGGGCGGGCAGCCCCAGCATTTT. This translates into CASSYSGGGQPQHF.

The chain couples TRBV10-1 to TRBJ2-1; 11 nucleotides line up with TRBD1. The CDR3 is made up of 15 amino acids. In germline, CDR1 is WNHNN, CDR2 SYGVQD (reference sequence). V lost 6 bases and J lost 2; bases outside the gene matches: 3. CDR3 sequence: CASSSGQGAYNEQFF. CDR3 bases: TGCGCCAGCAGCTCGGGACAGGGGGCCTACAATGAGCAGTTCTTC.

The chain has TRBV10-3 and TRBJ2-5; D is ambiguous. Per germline, CDR1 ENHRY and CDR2 SYGVKD. The germline V and J ends were trimmed by 3 bases and 5 bases, with 4 bases remaining between them. CDR3 size: 11 residues. CDR3 sequence reads: CAISDGETQYF. The CDR3 bases are TGTGCCATCAGTGACGGTGAGACCCAGTACTTC.

This chain connects TRBV7-6 to TRBJ2-1; 12 bases line up with TRBD2. V was clipped by 5 bases and J by 9 bases; unmatched bases: 23. Per germline, CDR1 SGHVS and CDR2 FNYEAQ. The CDR3 sequence is 20 residues long. CDR3 in amino acids: CASSPNPVRTSGRPLGEQFF. CDR3 sequence (DNA): TGTGCCAGCAGCCCCAATCCAGTTAGAACTAGCGGGAGGCCCTTGGGTGAGCAGTTCTTC.

V usage is TRBV19 and J usage is TRBJ1-2; D might be TRBD1 (6 bases). The CDR3 spans 13 residues. Trimming took off 5 bases at V and 4 bases at J, with 11 bases between the two ends. Germline CDR1 is LNHDA and CDR2 is SQIVND (reference sequence). The DNA of the CDR3 is TGTGCCAGTAGTCAGGACAGCCGCTATGGCTACACCTTC. It codes for CASSQDSRYGYTF.

V usage is TRBV6-6 and J usage is TRBJ2-7; 13 bases map to TRBD2. This CDR3 comprises 16 residues. Germline loops: CDR1 MNHNY, CDR2 SVGAGI (reference sequence). The V gene end was trimmed by 2 bases and the J gene end by 6 bases; junction bases not matched to a gene: 7. CDR3 coding DNA: TGTGCCAGCAGTTACCTAGGACTAGCGGGAGACCCCGAGCAGTACTTC. Its protein product is CASSYLGLAGDPEQYF.

The chain has TRBV2 and TRBJ2-3, with 7 bases matching TRBD2. The V gene end was trimmed by 8 bases and the J gene end by 2 bases; junction bases not matched to a gene: 10. The germline gives CDR1 SNHLY, CDR2 FYNNEI. The CDR3 loop spans 15 amino acids. The CDR3 sequence: CASVIPAGSTDTQYF. In DNA, the CDR3 is TGTGCCAGCGTGATCCCAGCGGGATCCACAGATACGCAGTATTTT.